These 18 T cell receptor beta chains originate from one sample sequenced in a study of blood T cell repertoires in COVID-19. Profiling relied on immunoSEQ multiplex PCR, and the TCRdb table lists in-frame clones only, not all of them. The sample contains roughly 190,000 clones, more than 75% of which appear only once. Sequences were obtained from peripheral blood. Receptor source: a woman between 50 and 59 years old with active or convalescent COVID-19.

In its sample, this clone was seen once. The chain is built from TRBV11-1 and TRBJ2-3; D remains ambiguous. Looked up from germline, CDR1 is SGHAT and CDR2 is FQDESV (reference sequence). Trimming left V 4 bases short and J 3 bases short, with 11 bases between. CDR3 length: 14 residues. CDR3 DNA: TGTGCCAGCAGCTCCGACTTTCTAACAGATACGCAGTATTTT. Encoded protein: CASSSDFLTDTQYF.

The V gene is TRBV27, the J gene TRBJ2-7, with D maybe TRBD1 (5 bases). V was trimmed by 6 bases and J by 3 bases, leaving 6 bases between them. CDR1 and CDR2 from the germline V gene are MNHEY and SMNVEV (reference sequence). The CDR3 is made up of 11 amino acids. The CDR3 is CASRDNYEQYF. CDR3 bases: TGTGCCAGCAGGGACAACTACGAGCAGTACTTC.

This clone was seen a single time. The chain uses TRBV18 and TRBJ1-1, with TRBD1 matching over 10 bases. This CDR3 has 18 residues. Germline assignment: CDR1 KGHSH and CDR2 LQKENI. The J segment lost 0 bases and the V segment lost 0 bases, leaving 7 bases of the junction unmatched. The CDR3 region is CASSPPGTGVFMNTEAFF. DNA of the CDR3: TGTGCCAGCTCACCACCGGGGACAGGGGTCTTTATGAACACTGAAGCTTTCTTT. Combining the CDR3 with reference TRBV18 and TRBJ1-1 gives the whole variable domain NAGVMQNPRHLVRRRGQEARLRCSPMKGHSHVYWYRQLPEEGLKFMVYLQKENIIDESGMPKERFSAEFPKEGPSILRIQQVVRGDSAAYFCASSPPGTGVFMNTEAFFGQGTRLTVV.

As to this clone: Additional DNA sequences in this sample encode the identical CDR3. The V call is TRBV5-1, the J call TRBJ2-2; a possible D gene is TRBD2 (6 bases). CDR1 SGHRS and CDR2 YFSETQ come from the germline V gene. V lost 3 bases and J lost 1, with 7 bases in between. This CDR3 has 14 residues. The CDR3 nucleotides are TGCGCCAGCAGCTGGGACTTGAACACCGGGGAGCTGTTTTTT. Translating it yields CASSWDLNTGELFF.

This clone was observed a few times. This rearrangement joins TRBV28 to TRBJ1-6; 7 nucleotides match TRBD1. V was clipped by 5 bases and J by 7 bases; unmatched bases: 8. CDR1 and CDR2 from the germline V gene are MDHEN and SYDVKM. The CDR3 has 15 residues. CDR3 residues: CASSPPDRENSPLHF. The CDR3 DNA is TGTGCCAGCAGTCCGCCTGACAGGGAAAATTCACCCCTCCACTTT.

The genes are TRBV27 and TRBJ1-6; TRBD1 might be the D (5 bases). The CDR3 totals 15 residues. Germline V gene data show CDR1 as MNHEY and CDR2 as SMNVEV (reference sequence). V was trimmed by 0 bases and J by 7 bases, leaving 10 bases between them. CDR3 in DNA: TGTGCCAGCAGTTTATCCGGGGGGTGGAATTCACCCCTCCACTTT. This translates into CASSLSGGWNSPLHF.

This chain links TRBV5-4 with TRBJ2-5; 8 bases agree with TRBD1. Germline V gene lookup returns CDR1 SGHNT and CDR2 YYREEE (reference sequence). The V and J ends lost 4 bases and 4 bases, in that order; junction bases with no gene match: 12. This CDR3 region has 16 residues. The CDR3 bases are TGTGCCAGCAGCGACAGGGGCTCGGTTATTCGAGAGACCCAGTACTTC. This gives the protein CASSDRGSVIRETQYF.

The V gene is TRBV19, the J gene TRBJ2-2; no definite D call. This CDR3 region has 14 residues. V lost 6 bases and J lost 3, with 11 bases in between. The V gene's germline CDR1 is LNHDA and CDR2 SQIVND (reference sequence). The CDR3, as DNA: TGTGCCAGTAGAGTAGTAACGGACACCGGGGAGCTGTTTTTT. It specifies CASRVVTDTGELFF.

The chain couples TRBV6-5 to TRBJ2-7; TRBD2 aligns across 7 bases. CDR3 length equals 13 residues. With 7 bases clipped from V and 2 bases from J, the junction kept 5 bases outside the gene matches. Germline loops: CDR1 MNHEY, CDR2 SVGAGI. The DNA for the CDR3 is TGTGCCAGCATGGCGGGAGTCCCCTACGAGCAGTACTTC. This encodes CASMAGVPYEQYF.

The CDR3 sequence is CASSEWGRVNQPQHF. As DNA, the CDR3 is TGTGCCAGCAGTGAATGGGGCAGGGTCAATCAGCCCCAGCATTTT. The chain recombines TRBV6-1 with TRBJ1-5, with D possibly being TRBD1 (5 bases). Germline CDR1 MNHNS, CDR2 SASEGT. V was clipped by 2 bases and J by 3 bases, with 11 bases between them. The CDR3 runs 15 residues.

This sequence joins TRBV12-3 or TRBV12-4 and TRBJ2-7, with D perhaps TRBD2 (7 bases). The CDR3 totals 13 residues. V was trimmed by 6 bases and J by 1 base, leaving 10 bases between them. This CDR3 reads CASRGGQSYEQYF. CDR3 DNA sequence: TGTGCCAGCAGGGGGGGGCAATCCTACGAGCAGTACTTC.

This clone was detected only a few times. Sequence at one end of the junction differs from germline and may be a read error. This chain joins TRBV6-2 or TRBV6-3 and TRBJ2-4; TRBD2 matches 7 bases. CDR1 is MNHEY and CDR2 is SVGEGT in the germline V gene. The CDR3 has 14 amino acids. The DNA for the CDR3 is TGTGCCAGCAATTACGGGGGAGGGAAAAACATTCAGTACTTC. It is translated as CASNYGGGKNIQYF.

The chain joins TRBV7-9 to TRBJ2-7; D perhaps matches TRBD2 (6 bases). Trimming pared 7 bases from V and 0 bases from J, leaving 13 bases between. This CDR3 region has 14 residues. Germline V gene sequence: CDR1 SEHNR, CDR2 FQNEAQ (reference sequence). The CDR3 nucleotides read TGTGCCAGCAAGCGCGGGGCCAGCTCCTACGAGCAGTACTTC. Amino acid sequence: CASKRGASSYEQYF.

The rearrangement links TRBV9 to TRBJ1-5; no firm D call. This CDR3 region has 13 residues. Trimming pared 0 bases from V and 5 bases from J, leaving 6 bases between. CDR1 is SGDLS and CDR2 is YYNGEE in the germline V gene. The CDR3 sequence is CASSVEEDQPQHF. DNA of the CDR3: TGTGCCAGCAGCGTAGAAGAGGATCAGCCCCAGCATTTT.

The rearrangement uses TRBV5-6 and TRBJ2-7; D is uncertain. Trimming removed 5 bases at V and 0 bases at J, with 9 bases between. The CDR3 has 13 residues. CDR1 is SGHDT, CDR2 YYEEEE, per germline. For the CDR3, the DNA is TGTGCCAGCAGGGGCTACGGCTCCTACGAGCAGTACTTC. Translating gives CASRGYGSYEQYF.

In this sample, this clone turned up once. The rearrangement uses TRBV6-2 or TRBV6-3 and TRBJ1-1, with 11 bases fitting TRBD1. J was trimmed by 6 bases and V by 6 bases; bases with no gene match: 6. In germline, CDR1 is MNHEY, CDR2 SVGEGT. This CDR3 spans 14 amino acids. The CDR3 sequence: CASSRGQGAPEAFF. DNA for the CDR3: TGTGCCAGCAGCCGAGGACAGGGGGCCCCTGAAGCTTTCTTT.

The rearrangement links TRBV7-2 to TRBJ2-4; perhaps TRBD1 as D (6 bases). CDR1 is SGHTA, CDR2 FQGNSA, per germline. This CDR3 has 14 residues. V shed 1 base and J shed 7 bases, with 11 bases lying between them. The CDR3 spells CASSLGSGQNIQYF. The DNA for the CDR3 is TGTGCCAGCAGCTTAGGTTCTGGACAGAACATTCAGTACTTC.

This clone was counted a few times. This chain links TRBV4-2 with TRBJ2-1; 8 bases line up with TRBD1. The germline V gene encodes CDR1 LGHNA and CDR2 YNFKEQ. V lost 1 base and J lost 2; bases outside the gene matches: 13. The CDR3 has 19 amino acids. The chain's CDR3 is CASSQAFVTRTGTYNEQFF. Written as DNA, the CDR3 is TGTGCCAGCAGCCAAGCGTTCGTGACCCGGACAGGGACCTACAATGAGCAGTTCTTC.